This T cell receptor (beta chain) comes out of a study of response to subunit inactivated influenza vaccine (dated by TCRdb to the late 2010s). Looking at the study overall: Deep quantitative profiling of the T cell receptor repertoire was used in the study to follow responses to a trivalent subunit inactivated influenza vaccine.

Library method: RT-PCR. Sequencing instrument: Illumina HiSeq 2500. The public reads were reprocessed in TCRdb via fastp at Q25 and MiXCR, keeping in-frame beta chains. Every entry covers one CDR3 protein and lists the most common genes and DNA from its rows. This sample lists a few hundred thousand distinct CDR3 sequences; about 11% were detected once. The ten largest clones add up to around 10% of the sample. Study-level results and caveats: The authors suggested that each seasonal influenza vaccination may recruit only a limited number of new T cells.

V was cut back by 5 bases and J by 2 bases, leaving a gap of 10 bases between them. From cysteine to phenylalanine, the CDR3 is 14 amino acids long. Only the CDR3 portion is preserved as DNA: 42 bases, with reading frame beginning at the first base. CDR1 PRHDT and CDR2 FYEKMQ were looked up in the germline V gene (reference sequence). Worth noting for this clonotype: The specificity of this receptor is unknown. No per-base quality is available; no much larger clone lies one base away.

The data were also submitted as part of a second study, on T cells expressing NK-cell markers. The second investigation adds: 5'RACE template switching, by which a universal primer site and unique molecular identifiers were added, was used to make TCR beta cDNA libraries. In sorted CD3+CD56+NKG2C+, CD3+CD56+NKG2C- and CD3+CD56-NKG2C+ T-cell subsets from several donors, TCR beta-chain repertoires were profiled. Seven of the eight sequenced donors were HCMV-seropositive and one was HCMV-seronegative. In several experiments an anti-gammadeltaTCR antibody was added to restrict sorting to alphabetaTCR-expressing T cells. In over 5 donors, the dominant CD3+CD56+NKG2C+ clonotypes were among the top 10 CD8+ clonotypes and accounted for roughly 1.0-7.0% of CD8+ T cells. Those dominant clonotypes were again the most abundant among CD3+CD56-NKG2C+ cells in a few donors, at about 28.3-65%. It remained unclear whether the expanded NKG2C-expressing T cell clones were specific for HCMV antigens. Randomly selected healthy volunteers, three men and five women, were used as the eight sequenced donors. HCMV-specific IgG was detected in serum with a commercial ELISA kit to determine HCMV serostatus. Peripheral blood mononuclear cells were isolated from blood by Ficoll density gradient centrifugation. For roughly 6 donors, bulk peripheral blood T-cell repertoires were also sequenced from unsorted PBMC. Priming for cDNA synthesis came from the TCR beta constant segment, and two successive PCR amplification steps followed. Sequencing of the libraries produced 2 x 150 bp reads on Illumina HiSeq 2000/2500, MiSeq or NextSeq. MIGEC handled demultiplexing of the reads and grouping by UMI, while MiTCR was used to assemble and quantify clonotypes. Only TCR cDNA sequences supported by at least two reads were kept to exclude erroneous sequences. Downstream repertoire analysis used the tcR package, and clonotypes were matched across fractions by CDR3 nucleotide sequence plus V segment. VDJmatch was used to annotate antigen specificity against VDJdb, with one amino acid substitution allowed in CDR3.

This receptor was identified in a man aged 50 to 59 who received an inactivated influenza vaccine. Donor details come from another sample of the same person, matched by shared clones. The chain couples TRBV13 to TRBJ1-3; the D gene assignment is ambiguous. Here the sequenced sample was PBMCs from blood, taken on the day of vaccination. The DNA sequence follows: TGTGCCAGCAGCCAATTCTCGGCTGGAAACACCATATATTTT. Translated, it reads CASSQFSAGNTIYF. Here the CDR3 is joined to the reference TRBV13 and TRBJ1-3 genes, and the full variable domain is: AAGVIQSPRHLIKEKRETATLKCYPIPRHDTVYWYQQGPGQDPQFLISFYEKMQSDKGSIPDRFSAQQFSDYHSELNMSSLELGDSALYFCASSQFSAGNTIYFGEGSWLTVV.